The 2 T cell receptor beta chains below all came from one sample that was sequenced in a study of blood T cell repertoires in COVID-19. Clones were sequenced by immunoSEQ multiplex PCR, and TCRdb holds only the in-frame ones, with some missing. Of approximately 250,000 clones listed, under 90% are singletons. Sample: peripheral blood. These receptors were taken from a human donor in a cohort sampled during active COVID-19.

The genes are TRBV27 and TRBJ2-3; D unresolved. The CDR3 loop spans 14 amino acids. V dropped 5 bases and J dropped 4 bases, with 13 bases sitting between them. Germline V gives CDR1 MNHEY, CDR2 SMNVEV (reference sequence). CDR3 nucleotide sequence: TGTGCCAGCAGTCTCAATGGGCGTTCAGATACGCAGTATTTT. Translating gives CASSLNGRSDTQYF.

The chain recombines TRBV24-1 with TRBJ1-2; 7 positions agree with TRBD1. Germline-derived CDR1 and CDR2 are KGHDR and SFDVKD. Trimming took 3 bases from V and 5 from J; bases not matched to a gene: 8. The CDR3 length is 15 residues. The CDR3 loop reads CATSDKRTGGYGYTF. The CDR3 DNA sequence: TGTGCCACCAGTGATAAAAGGACAGGTGGATATGGCTACACCTTC.